These T cell receptor beta chains were read from a single sample in a study of regulatory T cells in long-lasting Graves disease. TCRdb ran MiXCR on the multiplex PCR reads and lists one entry per CDR3 protein. The sample lists 550,000 to 600,000 distinct CDR3 sequences, roughly 15% occurring once. A further study also used this sample, focusing on T cells in Graves' hyperthyroidism and ophthalmopathy.

This specimen was peripheral blood mononuclear cells (PBMCs), taken at new diagnosis, from a patient treated with antithyroid drugs. The receptors here all came from a young man with Graves disease. Both conserved end residues are trimmed from each CDR3. Fields, in order: V gene, CDR3 protein.

TRBV7-8	ASSPGRSSELQFYEQY
TRBV2	ASSEAGLGGGTQY
TRBV20-1	SARDPLQETQY
TRBV11-3	ASSLDRTNEQY
TRBV11-2	ASSLPWTGSYEQY
TRBV12-3/TRBV12-4	ASSPSGEVPEAF
TRBV3-1	ASSQPNESFEKLF
TRBV7-3	ASSLFGGGGSEQF
TRBV5-1	ASSLGRATYNEQF
TRBV6-1	ASSEALDLGPQH
TRBV12-3/TRBV12-4	ASSSSGTLKDPTNEKLF
TRBV6-1	ASSGVQGALT
TRBV7-9	ASSPMDTQY
TRBV4-1	ASSQPRTSAYEQY
TRBV7-2	ASSLEMDNYGYT
TRBV20-1	SGLTGTGGETQY
TRBV12-3/TRBV12-4	ASSLVGGDRAPYEQY
TRBV5-1	ASSLSLAHSGGTQY
TRBV18	ASSPPGPPVGYT
TRBV6-1	ASSRALAITGELF
TRBV5-1	ASSLMLAGGENEQF
TRBV19	ASSIDETSGYNEQF
TRBV5-1	ASSLDGQGVSPLH
TRBV2	ASLAEQSTDTQY
TRBV20-1	SAVGVAGVNEQF
TRBV29-1	SVLQDDEKLF
TRBV6-2/TRBV6-3	ASRGGRANTEAF
TRBV29-1	SVEGADNYGYT
TRBV20-1	SAREGHRAYEQY
TRBV5-1	ASSPAVGEVTEAF
TRBV29-1	SVKVNYEQY
TRBV9	ASSVAPAGTEAF
TRBV27	ASRAQGPEAF
TRBV6-1	ASPGRKSYEQY
TRBV19	ASRRPGTGSNEQF